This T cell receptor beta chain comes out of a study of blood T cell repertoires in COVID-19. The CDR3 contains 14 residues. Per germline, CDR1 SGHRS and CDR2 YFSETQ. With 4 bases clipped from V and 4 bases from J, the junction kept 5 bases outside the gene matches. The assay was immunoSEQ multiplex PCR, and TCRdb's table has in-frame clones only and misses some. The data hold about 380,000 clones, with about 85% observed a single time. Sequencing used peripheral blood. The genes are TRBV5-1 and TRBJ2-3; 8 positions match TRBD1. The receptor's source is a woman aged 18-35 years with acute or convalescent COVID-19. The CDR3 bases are TGCGCCAGCAGCACAGGACAGGGCTCAGATACGCAGTATTTT. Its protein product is CASSTGQGSDTQYF.